Given below is one TCR beta chain in context. Its antigen target is currently unknown. Base quality data are lacking; no much larger clone is found one base away. The data derive from a study of blood T cell repertoires in COVID-19 (dated by TCRdb to the early 2020s). General notes on the study: Collaborator samples came from the United States, Italy and Spain and covered acute and convalescent phases of COVID-19. The prospective study material was composed of cDNA or gDNA derived from T cells, B-cell-depleted T cells, or PBMCs. The dataset comprised deeply sampled blood TCRbeta repertoires from subjects exposed to, actively infected with, or recovered from COVID-19. A freely available public database, intended as a resource for researchers studying the immune response to SARS-CoV-2, is where the repertoires were released. The samples were drawn from the first 160 participants of the ongoing ImmuneRACE study and from roughly 1,300 subjects provided by 6 global collaborators. Nearly every sample came with metadata listing a de-identified subject ID, COVID-19 status, age in years and sex. HLA class I and class II types, where available, came from metadata supplied by the sample provider rather than from assay-based typing. The paper's findings and limits, for the study overall: Clinical and demographic metadata were provided uncurated, with the amount varying by source and participant.

V sheds 6 bases and J sheds 4 bases, leaving 16 bases between their ends. CDR1 and CDR2, looked up from the germline V gene, are SNHLY and FYNNEI. The CDR3 sequence holds 14 residues, the cysteine and phenylalanine included. Left in the record is the CDR3 DNA by itself, 42 bases read in frame from the first base. Participants in the prospective study were aged about 18 to 95 years, lived in 20 to 25 United States geographic areas, and enrolled through a virtual design. To assign participants to cohorts, the prospective study relied on clinical history that participants themselves reported in a screening survey and a study questionnaire. Recovered participants in ImmuneRACE Cohort 3 were defined as having two consecutive negative NP/OP PCR tests, clearance from a healthcare professional, or resolution of symptoms. Each participant in the prospective study had whole blood, serum and a nasopharyngeal or oropharyngeal swab collected by mobile phlebotomists. Over a roughly two-month period, participants in the prospective study had the option of providing additional blood draws and questionnaires. Blood samples from the prospective study were shipped frozen or at room temperature prior to DNA extraction.

TCRbeta CDR3 regions were amplified from genomic DNA using the immunoSEQ Assay, a bias-controlled multiplex PCR. The published analysis was carried out like this. The number of nucleated cells in each sample was estimated from the amplification of reference gene primers within the assay. To quantify the absolute abundance of each unique TCRbeta CDR3 rearrangement, sequence reads were collapsed and filtered. Productive Simpson clonality was computed per sample as the square root of Simpson's diversity index over productive rearrangements. As stored in TCRdb, this immuneACCESS dataset retains in-frame rearrangements with V and J assigned. A fraction of the clones does not appear; measured against another copy, unresolved V genes explain less than half of the discrepancy, and the remainder lacks a known reason. V and J calls and clone size follow that table, whereas D and trimming were derived from the DNA. The sample profile shows 390,000 or so clones; approximately 87% of them were found once. About a tenth of the sample belongs to the ten largest clones.

The sample was PBMCs or T cells enriched from blood (not recorded which). The TCR comes from a woman aged 45-65 years who had recovered from COVID-19. The sequence joins TRBV2 to TRBJ2-7; D gene: possibly TRBD1, on 6 matching bases. Read as DNA, the sequence is TGTGCCAGCAGCAAAGAACGTCAGGGGTACGAGCAGTACTTC. Translated, it reads CASSKERQGYEQYF. Reference TRBV2 and TRBJ2-7 genes cover what lies past the CDR3, so the full variable domain is EPEVTQTPSHQVTQMGQEVILRCVPISNHLYFYWYRQILGQKVEFLVSFYNNEISEKSEIFDDQFSVERPDGSNFTLKIRSTKLEDSAMYFCASSKERQGYEQYFGPGTRLTVT.